This TCR beta chain was obtained from a study of blood T cell repertoires in COVID-19. Study in general: COVID-19 samples collected from the United States, Italy and Spain covered acute and convalescent phases. PBMCs, B-cell-depleted T cells, or T cells were the source of the cDNA or gDNA that made up the material.

In the original workflow: Reference gene primer amplification in the assay estimated nucleated cell counts. Produced via immunoSEQ multiplex PCR; TCRdb's table is partial and in-frame only. From that table come the V and J calls and clone size; the DNA was used to work out D and trimming. The sample holds about 150,000 clones, roughly 89% seen once. The CDR3 has 11 residues. V lost 2 bases to trimming and J lost 13 bases, with 11 bases between them. Germline assignment: CDR1 LNHDA and CDR2 SQIVND (reference sequence). The sample comprised peripheral blood. This clonotype was sampled from a man aged 55 to 70 with active or convalescent COVID-19. The chain uses TRBV19 and TRBJ1-2, with no clear D. DNA for the CDR3: TGTGCCAGTAGTATAAGGCTGGAGACCACCTTC. Encoded protein: CASSIRLETTF.